This entry lists 27 T cell receptor beta chains sequenced from one sample in a study of brain metastases from non-small cell lung cancer. The protocol was immunoSEQ multiplex PCR, while the TCRdb copy is restricted to in-frame clones and leaves out a portion. The table includes roughly 4,600 clones, around 83% detected once. Material for sequencing was primary lung tumor tissue. The receptors were gathered from a donor at least 40 years old with non-small cell lung cancer.

The chain combines TRBV7-2 with TRBJ2-1; D ambiguous. V shed 0 bases and J shed 6 bases, with 12 bases lying between them. CDR1 SGHTA and CDR2 FQGNSA come from the germline V gene. This CDR3 has 15 residues. Here the CDR3 reads CASSLAGEASNEQFF. CDR3 coding DNA: TGTGCCAGCAGCTTAGCTGGCGAGGCCTCCAATGAGCAGTTCTTC. Filled out from reference TRBV7-2 and TRBJ2-1, the complete variable domain reads GAGVSQSPSNKVTEKGKDVELRCDPISGHTALYWYRQSLGQGLEFLIYFQGNSAPDKSGLPSDRFSAERTGGSVSTLTIQRTQQEDSAVYLCASSLAGEASNEQFFGPGTRLTVL.

The chain uses TRBV4-1 and TRBJ1-5; D not certain. In germline, CDR1 is MGHRA, CDR2 YSYEKL. Trimming took off 8 bases at V and 4 bases at J, with 15 bases between the two ends. The CDR3 is made up of 14 amino acids. CDR3 protein: CASGDTGRNQPQHF. The DNA of the CDR3 is TGCGCCAGCGGCGACACGGGGAGAAATCAGCCCCAGCATTTT.

For this clone: Its ends do not fully match the called genes, so a read error is possible. This specimen includes other DNA sequences encoding the same CDR3. The V and J genes are TRBV6-1 and TRBJ1-6; D is ambiguous. Germline values: CDR1 MNHNS, CDR2 SASEGT. The CDR3 runs 13 residues. CDR3 bases: TGTGCCAGCAGTGAAGTGGTTAATTCACCCCTTCACTTT. Amino acids: CASSEVVNSPLHF.

This clone was seen a single time. The chain uses TRBV5-6 and TRBJ2-5; 7 bases align to TRBD1. Germline CDR1 reads SGHDT; CDR2 reads YYEEEE. After removal of 4 bases from V and 5 bases from J, the junction contained 17 bases not matched to a gene. The CDR3 length is 17 residues. The CDR3 region is CASSNGGRQGIGETQYF. DNA of the CDR3: TGTGCCAGCAGCAATGGGGGTCGACAGGGTATTGGGGAGACCCAGTACTTC.

V is TRBV28 and J is TRBJ2-7, with 8 nucleotides matching TRBD1. Germline-derived CDR1 and CDR2 are MDHEN and SYDVKM. V was clipped by 6 bases and J by 0 bases; unmatched bases: 7. The CDR3 is made up of 15 amino acids. CDR3 in amino acids: CASSHQGASSYEQYV. The CDR3 bases are TGTGCCAGCAGCCATCAGGGGGCGAGCTCCTACGAGCAGTACGTC.

This chain links TRBV5-5 with TRBJ2-7, with D tentatively TRBD2 (5 bases). V was cut by 4 bases and J by 2 bases, with 7 bases left in between. CDR1 is SGHKS, CDR2 YYEKEE, per germline (reference sequence). CDR3 size: 12 residues. This CDR3 is CASSPGTYEQYV. The CDR3 coding sequence is TGTGCCAGCAGCCCGGGGACCTACGAGCAGTACGTC.

The chain has TRBV5-1 and TRBJ1-1; no clear D gene. The germline CDR1 and CDR2 sequences are SGHRS and YFSETQ. CDR3 size: 15 residues. Trimming took 0 bases from V and 2 from J, leaving 11 bases between them. The CDR3 region has the DNA TGCGCCAGCAGCTTGGGAGACATTCTAAACACTGAAGCTTTCTTT. The encoded protein is CASSLGDILNTEAFF. The full variable domain, its missing parts supplied by reference TRBV5-1 and TRBJ1-1, is KAGVTQTPRYLIKTRGQQVTLSCSPISGHRSVSWYQQTPGQGLQFLFEYFSETQRNKGNFPGRFSGRQFSNSRSEMNVSTLELGDSALYLCASSLGDILNTEAFFGQGTRLTVV.

The genes are TRBV6-5 and TRBJ2-5, with TRBD1 matching over 9 bases. The CDR3 is 14 amino acids. The germline V gene encodes CDR1 MNHEY and CDR2 SVGAGI. J was trimmed by 5 bases and V by 6 bases; bases with no gene match: 7. The CDR3 sequence is CASSTQGARETQYF. DNA of the CDR3: TGTGCCAGCAGCACACAGGGGGCACGGGAGACCCAGTACTTC.

The rearrangement uses TRBV4-1 and TRBJ2-2; 7 bases are shared with TRBD2. CDR1 and CDR2 (germline): MGHRA, YSYEKL. The CDR3 extends over 15 amino acids. The V gene end was trimmed by 6 bases and the J gene end by 3 bases; junction bases not matched to a gene: 7. The CDR3 region has the DNA TGCGCCAGCAGTCGCGGGGGAGGGGACACCGGGGAGCTGTTTTTT. Translated: CASSRGGGDTGELFF.

The gene calls are TRBV5-1 and TRBJ2-2; a weak D match, TRBD2 (6 bases). Germline V CDR1 and CDR2: SGHRS, YFSETQ. Trimming took off 4 bases at V and 4 bases at J, with 17 bases between the two ends. This CDR3 contains 16 residues. The CDR3 nucleotides are TGCGCCAGCAGCGCCGGCGGAGGGTCAGGCACCGGGGAGCTGTTTTTT. This gives the protein CASSAGGGSGTGELFF. Drawing the rest from reference TRBV5-1 and TRBJ2-2, the complete variable domain is KAGVTQTPRYLIKTRGQQVTLSCSPISGHRSVSWYQQTPGQGLQFLFEYFSETQRNKGNFPGRFSGRQFSNSRSEMNVSTLELGDSALYLCASSAGGGSGTGELFFGEGSRLTVL.

The chain employs TRBV3-1 (or the pseudogene TRBV3-2) and TRBJ2-3, with 7 bases fitting TRBD1. Per germline, CDR1 LGHDT and CDR2 YNNKEL (reference sequence). The J segment lost 1 base and the V segment lost 0 bases, leaving 7 bases of the junction unmatched. The CDR3 totals 17 residues. DNA of the CDR3: TGTGCCAGCAGCCAAGATACAGGGACAGAACGCACAGATACGCAGTATTTT. Translating it yields CASSQDTGTERTDTQYF.

As to this clone: In the same sample, other DNA sequences code for this CDR3. The chain has TRBV4-3 and TRBJ1-3; TRBD1 is a possible D gene (5 bases). V dropped 3 bases and J dropped 0 bases, with 6 bases sitting between them. The CDR3 spans 14 residues. Germline V gives CDR1 LGHNA, CDR2 YSLEER. The CDR3 DNA sequence: TGCGCCAGCAGCCAGGGACCCTCTGGAAACACCATATATTTT. It codes for CASSQGPSGNTIYF.

The chain joins TRBV28 to TRBJ2-7; the D gene is possibly TRBD2 (6 bases). V was clipped by 1 base and J by 3 bases, with 10 bases between them. Germline CDR1 MDHEN, CDR2 SYDVKM. This CDR3 comprises 14 residues. CDR3 in amino acids: CASSLSGTGYEQYV. The CDR3 nucleotides are TGTGCCAGCAGTTTATCAGGGACTGGCTACGAGCAGTACGTC.

V and J are TRBV14 and TRBJ2-1; D is ambiguous. Trimming took off 2 bases at V and 6 bases at J, with 11 bases between the two ends. CDR1 and CDR2 (germline): SGHDN, FVKESK. This CDR3 is built from 14 residues. CDR3 residues: CASSQSARRNEQFF. CDR3 in DNA: TGTGCCAGCAGCCAATCAGCTCGTCGCAATGAGCAGTTCTTC.

The chain links TRBV30 to TRBJ1-1; the D is unclear. Deletions cut 1 base from V and 5 bases from J, with 2 bases between. The CDR3 has 10 residues. Germline V gives CDR1 GTSNPN, CDR2 SVGIG (reference sequence). The CDR3 loop is CAWSATEAFF. For the CDR3, the DNA is TGTGCCTGGAGTGCTACTGAAGCTTTCTTT.

This clone occurred once. V gene TRBV6-2 or TRBV6-3 combines with J gene TRBJ2-2; 9 nucleotides align to TRBD2. This CDR3 has 15 amino acids. V trimming: 6 bases; J trimming: 5 bases; junction bases outside the gene matches: 7. Per germline, CDR1 MNHEY and CDR2 SVGEGT. The CDR3 nucleotides are TGTGCCAGCAGCGGCGGGGGGGCCGAGACCGGGGAGCTGTTTTTT. Amino acids: CASSGGGAETGELFF.

This rearrangement joins TRBV5-1 to TRBJ2-2; D might be TRBD1 (5 bases). Germline loops: CDR1 SGHRS, CDR2 YFSETQ. V was trimmed by 0 bases and J by 1 base, leaving 7 bases between them. The CDR3 length is 15 residues. The CDR3 spells CASSLGGRNTGELFF. The CDR3, as DNA: TGCGCCAGCAGCTTGGGGGGCCGGAACACCGGGGAGCTGTTTTTT.

The DNA of the CDR3 is TGTGCCAGCAGCTTAGTCACCAAGGGGCACTCTGGAAACACCATATATTTT. It translates to CASSLVTKGHSGNTIYF. This chain links TRBV11-3 with TRBJ1-3, with D perhaps TRBD1 (5 bases). The V and J ends lost 1 base and 0 bases respectively, with 13 bases between them. The V gene's germline CDR1 is SGHNT and CDR2 YENEEA. CDR3 length equals 17 residues.

The V and J genes are TRBV14 and TRBJ2-3, with D maybe TRBD2 (7 bases). V lost 4 bases to trimming and J lost 5 bases, with 16 bases between them. From germline, CDR1 is SGHDN and CDR2 FVKESK. This CDR3 is built from 15 residues. This CDR3 reads CASSRLGGAQDTQYF. CDR3 sequence (DNA): TGTGCCAGCAGCCGTCTAGGGGGGGCTCAAGATACGCAGTATTTT.

The CDR3 loop is CASSLTGTADGIGQPQHF. The DNA for the CDR3 is TGTGCCAGCAGTCTTACCGGGACTGCGGACGGCATAGGCCAGCCCCAGCATTTT. The gene calls are TRBV6-2 or TRBV6-3 and TRBJ1-5, with D maybe TRBD1 (5 bases). V was pared by 5 bases and J by 7 bases, with 27 bases between. Germline V lookup: CDR1 MNHEY, CDR2 SVGEGT. The CDR3 is made up of 18 amino acids.

J is TRBJ2-1 and V is TRBV19, with D perhaps TRBD2 (7 bases). The CDR3 runs 14 residues. Germline CDR1 is LNHDA and CDR2 is SQIVND (reference sequence). The V and J ends lost 10 bases and 6 bases respectively, with 19 bases between them. Here the CDR3 reads CANRSRGGPNEQFF. CDR3 nucleotides: TGTGCCAATAGATCGAGGGGGGGCCCCAATGAGCAGTTCTTC.

The rearrangement links TRBV4-3 to TRBJ2-1; D is undetermined. The germline V gene has CDR1 LGHNA and CDR2 YSLEER. CDR3 size: 16 residues. The germline V and J ends were trimmed by 1 base and 9 bases, with 19 bases remaining between them. The CDR3 here is CASSQGQSDPWSEQFF. CDR3 bases: TGCGCCAGCAGCCAAGGACAATCCGACCCGTGGAGTGAGCAGTTCTTC.

The chain has TRBV2 and TRBJ2-3; TRBD1 agrees at 10 bases. This CDR3 comprises 17 residues. Germline lookup yields CDR1 SNHLY and CDR2 FYNNEI. V dropped 9 bases and J dropped 1; count of bases not matched to a gene: 13. CDR3 region: CARFDLPGTGGTDTQYF. CDR3 nucleotide sequence: TGTGCCAGATTCGACCTCCCCGGGACAGGGGGCACAGATACGCAGTATTTT.

A remark on this clone: Sequence at one end of the junction differs from germline and may be a read error. V usage is TRBV6-1 and J usage is TRBJ2-1; D is perhaps TRBD2 (5 bases). Germline V gives CDR1 MNHNS, CDR2 SASEGT. The CDR3 length is 13 residues. The CDR3 loop is CASNEAAYNEQFF. The CDR3 DNA reads as TGTGCCAGCAATGAAGCGGCCTACAATGAGCAGTTCTTC.

J is TRBJ1-2 and V is TRBV3-1 (or the pseudogene TRBV3-2), with D tentatively TRBD1 (6 bases). Germline CDR1 and CDR2: LGHDT and YNNKEL (reference sequence). The CDR3 extends over 14 amino acids. V lost 4 bases and J lost 7, with 16 bases in between. CDR3 DNA sequence: TGTGCCAGCAGCCTCGCTCAGGAGGGGGGTGGCTACACCTTC. Amino acids: CASSLAQEGGGYTF.

This clone appeared a few times. V is TRBV19 and J is TRBJ2-3; D call uncertain. Deletions cut 6 bases from V and 5 bases from J, with 9 bases between. Per germline, CDR1 LNHDA and CDR2 SQIVND (reference sequence). CDR3 length: 12 amino acids. CDR3 loop: CASSPTRDTQYF. Here the CDR3 DNA reads TGTGCCAGTAGCCCAACTCGAGATACGCAGTATTTT.

This clone appeared a single time. This chain joins TRBV7-2 and TRBJ1-1; 9 bases are a match to TRBD1. This CDR3 comprises 16 residues. Germline lookup yields CDR1 SGHTA and CDR2 FQGNSA. The junction had 9 bases not matched to a gene; V was cut back by 5 bases and J by 2 bases. The CDR3 DNA reads TGTGCCAGCAGCCTAGGGGACAGGGATCGAAACACTGAAGCTTTCTTT. It yields the protein CASSLGDRDRNTEAFF.